This TCR beta chain derives from a study of identical twins (dated by TCRdb to 2015 to 2016). Context from the whole study: To test whether fetal clonotypes persist, this study deep-sequenced TCR alpha and beta repertoires from monozygotic twins, from unrelated adults of various ages, and from cord blood. To rule out contamination, replicate twin experiments were performed at different times with different library preparation protocols. Overall study results and their limits: Abundant cord blood beta clonotypes carried fewer insertions; young adult naive repertoires showed a weaker similar trend, while memory repertoires showed none. Because the same donors could not be followed over many years, conclusions were based on cross-sectional statistical analysis. In monozygotic twins, recombination models systematically underestimated out-of-frame TCR alpha sharing, but the models matched the sharing seen between unrelated individuals. A weaker excess of twin sharing was found in beta out-of-frame sequences because the signal-to-noise ratio was lowered by fewer shared sequences. Compared with coincidental sharing between unrelated individuals, out-of-frame TCR alpha sequences shared between twins had an excess of sequences with low generation probability. Invariant T cells such as MAIT and iNKT could partly confound zero-insertion analyses, although diverse VJ usage argued against such confounding for most clonotypes.

The library relied on 5' RACE. The run used an Illumina HiSeq 2000. A universal primer binding site was introduced by template switching, and a unique molecular identifier was present in the final cDNA, enabling accurate counting of TCR cDNA molecules. Specific primers in the conserved constant-segment region were used to synthesize first-strand cDNA for TCR alpha and beta chains. To control for contamination, every cDNA library carried two barcodes: a SMART-Mk sample barcode plus Illumina barcodes. Two successive PCR steps introduced TruSeq adapter sequences along with Illumina sample barcodes. The Illumina HiSeq platform was used with custom primers to sequence TCR alpha and beta cDNA libraries. From the authors' description of their analysis: MiGEC processed the raw reads to extract unique molecular identifiers, while MiXCR was used to determine the CDR3 positions. Recombination models were inferred per individual with the repgenHMM and IGoR tools using an EM algorithm. Shared clonotypes were analyzed with the tcR package in R, and sharing was normalized by the product of cloneset sizes. To study raw recombination free of thymic and clonal selection effects, out-of-frame nonproductive sequences were analyzed. The raw public data were reprocessed by TCRdb itself: fastp quality trimming at Q25, MiXCR clonotype calling, in-frame beta chains only. CDR3 protein duplicates are merged, each entry listing the most common genes and DNA. Clone size and V and J calls follow TCRdb, not the original study. Counted in this sample were under 450,000 distinct CDR3 sequences; 18% of them appeared once. The ten biggest clones cover 10% to 15% of the sample.

The germline V end is reduced by 4 bases and the J end by 3 bases; junction bases left unmatched: 4. The CDR3 contains 14 residues, cysteine and phenylalanine counted. The kept DNA is CDR3 alone, 42 bases in frame from the first base. The germline V gene (reference sequence) specifies DFQATT as CDR1 and SNEGSKA as CDR2. Only healthy Caucasian donors were included. Three unrelated non-twin adults were also sequenced: a male aged 18 to 30, a male aged 50 to 60 and a female aged 50 to 60. Using Miltenyi CD45RO+ enrichment and human naive T-cell isolation kits, memory (CD45RO+) and naive T cells were isolated from PBMC. This clonotype was detected many times. Its antigen is still unknown. Base qualities are missing; no much larger clone stands one base away.

The sequence came from a man in his forties or fifties in good health. The chain is assembled from TRBV20-1 and TRBJ2-4, with 9 middle bases fitting TRBD2. The sample was naive T cells sorted from blood. The meaning of the sample's cell subset or site label: cells isolated with a human naive T-cell isolation kit. At the DNA level, the sequence is TGCAGTGCTAATCCTAGCGGGATCAAAAACATTCAGTACTTC. The encoded protein is CSANPSGIKNIQYF.